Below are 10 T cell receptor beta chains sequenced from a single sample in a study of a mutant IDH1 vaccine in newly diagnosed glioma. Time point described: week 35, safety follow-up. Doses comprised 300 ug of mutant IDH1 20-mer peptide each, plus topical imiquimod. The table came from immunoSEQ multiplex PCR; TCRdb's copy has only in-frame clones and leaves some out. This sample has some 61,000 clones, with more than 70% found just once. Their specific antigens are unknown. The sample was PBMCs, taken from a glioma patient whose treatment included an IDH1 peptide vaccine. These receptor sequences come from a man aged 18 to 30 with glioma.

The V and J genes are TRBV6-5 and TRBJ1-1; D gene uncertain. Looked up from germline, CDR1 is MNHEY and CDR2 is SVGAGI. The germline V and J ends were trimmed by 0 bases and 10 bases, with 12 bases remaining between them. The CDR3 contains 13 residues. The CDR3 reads CASSYSFVFGAFF. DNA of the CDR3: TGTGCCAGCAGTTACTCATTCGTTTTCGGAGCTTTCTTT.

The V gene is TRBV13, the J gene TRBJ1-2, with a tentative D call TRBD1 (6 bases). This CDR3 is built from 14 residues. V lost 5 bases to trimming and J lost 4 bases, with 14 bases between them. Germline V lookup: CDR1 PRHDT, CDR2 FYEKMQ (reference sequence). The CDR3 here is CASSHREGLYGYTF. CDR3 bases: TGTGCCAGCAGCCACAGGGAAGGGCTCTATGGCTACACCTTC. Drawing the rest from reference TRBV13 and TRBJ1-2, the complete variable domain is AAGVIQSPRHLIKEKRETATLKCYPIPRHDTVYWYQQGPGQDPQFLISFYEKMQSDKGSIPDRFSAQQFSDYHSELNMSSLELGDSALYFCASSHREGLYGYTFGSGTRLTVV.

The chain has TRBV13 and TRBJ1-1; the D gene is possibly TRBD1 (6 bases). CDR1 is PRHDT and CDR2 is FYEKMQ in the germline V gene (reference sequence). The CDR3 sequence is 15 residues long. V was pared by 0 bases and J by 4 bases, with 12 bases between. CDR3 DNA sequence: TGTGCCAGCAGCTTAGGGCGGGGGCAGGTCACTGAAGCTTTCTTT. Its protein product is CASSLGRGQVTEAFF.

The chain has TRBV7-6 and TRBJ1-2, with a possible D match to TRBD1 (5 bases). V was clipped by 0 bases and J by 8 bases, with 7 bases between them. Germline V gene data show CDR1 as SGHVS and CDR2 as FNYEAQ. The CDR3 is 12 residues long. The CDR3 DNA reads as TGTGCCAGCAGCTTAGCTAGGGACGGCTACACCTTC. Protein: CASSLARDGYTF.

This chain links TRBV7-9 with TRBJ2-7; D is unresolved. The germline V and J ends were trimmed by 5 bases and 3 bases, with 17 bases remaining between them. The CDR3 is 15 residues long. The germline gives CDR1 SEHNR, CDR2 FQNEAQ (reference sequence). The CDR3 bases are TGTGCCAGCAGCGGAAGTCTCCGGCAGAGCTACGAGCAGTACTTC. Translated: CASSGSLRQSYEQYF.

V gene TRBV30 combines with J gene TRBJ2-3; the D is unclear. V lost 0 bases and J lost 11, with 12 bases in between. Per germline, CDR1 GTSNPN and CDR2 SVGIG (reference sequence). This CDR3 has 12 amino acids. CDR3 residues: CAWSVLAVLQYF. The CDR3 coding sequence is TGTGCCTGGAGTGTACTGGCGGTCCTGCAGTATTTT.

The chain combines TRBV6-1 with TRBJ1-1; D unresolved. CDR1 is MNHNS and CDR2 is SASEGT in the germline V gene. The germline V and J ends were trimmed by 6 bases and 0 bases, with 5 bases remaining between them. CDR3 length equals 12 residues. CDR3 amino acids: CASSRMNTEAFF. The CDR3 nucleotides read TGTGCCAGCAGCCGGATGAACACTGAAGCTTTCTTT.

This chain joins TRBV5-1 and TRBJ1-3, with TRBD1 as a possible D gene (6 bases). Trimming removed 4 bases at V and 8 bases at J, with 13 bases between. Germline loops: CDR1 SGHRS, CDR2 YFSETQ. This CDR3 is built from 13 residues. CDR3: CASSRGALYTIYF. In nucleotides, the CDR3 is TGCGCCAGCAGCCGGGGGGCCCTTTACACCATATATTTT.

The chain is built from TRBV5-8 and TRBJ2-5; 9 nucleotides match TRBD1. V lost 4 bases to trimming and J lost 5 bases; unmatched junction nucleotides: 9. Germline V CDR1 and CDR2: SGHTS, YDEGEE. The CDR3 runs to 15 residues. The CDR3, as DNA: TGTGCCAGCAGCGGCCGGGGACAGGGACGGGAGACCCAGTACTTC. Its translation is CASSGRGQGRETQYF.

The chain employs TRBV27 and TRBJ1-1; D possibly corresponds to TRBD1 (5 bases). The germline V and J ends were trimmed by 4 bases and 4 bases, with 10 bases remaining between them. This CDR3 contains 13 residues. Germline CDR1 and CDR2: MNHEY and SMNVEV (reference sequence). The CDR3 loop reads CASSYPGTTEAFF. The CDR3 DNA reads TGTGCCAGCAGTTACCCGGGGACCACTGAAGCTTTCTTT.